This TCR beta chain was sequenced in a study of neurological immune-mediated disorders. TCRdb recomputed calls from the 5' RACE reads with MiXCR, one row per CDR3 protein. The data hold fewer than 80,000 distinct CDR3 sequences, with less than 5.5% observed a single time. This clonotype has ten or more counts. The sequence was obtained from a woman in her thirties with multiple sclerosis. Sequencing was done on a sample of PBMCs.

CDR3: CASSLTGGEQFF. For the CDR3, the DNA is TGTGCCAGCAGCTTAACGGGGGGTGAGCAGTTCTTC. The genes are TRBV7-3 and TRBJ2-1, with D possibly TRBD2 on 6 matching bases. The CDR3 consists of 12 residues. Germline CDR1 SGHTA, CDR2 FQGTGA. The ends were cut back, 0 bases at V and 9 bases at J, with 6 bases in the middle.